This T cell receptor beta chain was profiled in a study of T cells after yellow fever vaccination. General observations from the study: Boosting was followed by the reappearance of most primary-vaccination clones (approximately 97% CD4, 85% to 90% CD8).

A few counts support this clonotype. The antigen remains undetermined. Deletions cut 7 bases from V and 0 bases from J, with 15 bases between. The CDR3 covers 15 residues. For TCR, cDNA came from 5'RACE template switching, which added a universal primer site and UMIs. TCRdb passed the 5' RACE reads through MiXCR, listing each CDR3 protein once. The table shows a few hundred thousand distinct CDR3 sequences, with about a sixth occurring only once. This clonotype was obtained from a man between 18 and 35 years old who received the YFV17D yellow fever vaccine. The rearrangement links TRBV12-3 or TRBV12-4 to TRBJ2-5; maybe TRBD1 (6 bases). This sample comprised PBMCs, obtained about 5 days after the first yellow fever vaccination. As DNA, the CDR3 is TGTGCCAGCACCTTGGGGACATCCAACCAAGAGACCCAGTACTTC. As protein: CASTLGTSNQETQYF.